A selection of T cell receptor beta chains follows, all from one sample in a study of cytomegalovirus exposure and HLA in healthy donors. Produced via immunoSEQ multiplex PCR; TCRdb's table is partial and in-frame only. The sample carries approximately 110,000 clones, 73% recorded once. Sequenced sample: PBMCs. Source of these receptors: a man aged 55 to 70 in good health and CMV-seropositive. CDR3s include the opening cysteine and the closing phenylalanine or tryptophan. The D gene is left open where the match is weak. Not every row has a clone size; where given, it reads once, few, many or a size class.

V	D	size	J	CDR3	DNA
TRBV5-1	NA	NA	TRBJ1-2	CASALGGESYGYTF	TGCGCCAGCGCTCTGGGAGGGGAGAGCTATGGCTACACCTTC
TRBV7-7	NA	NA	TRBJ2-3	CASSLGIASTDTQYF	TGTGCTAGCAGCTTGGGTATAGCTAGCACAGATACGCAGTATTTT
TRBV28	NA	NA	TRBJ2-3	CASSLGGSTDTQYF	TGTGCCAGCAGTTTAGGAGGGAGCACAGATACGCAGTATTTT
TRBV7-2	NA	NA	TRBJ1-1	CASSAHQNTEAFF	TGTGCCAGCAGCGCGCACCAGAACACTGAAGCTTTCTTT
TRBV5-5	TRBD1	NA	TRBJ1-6	CASSLAGGNSPLHF	TGTGCCAGCAGCTTGGCAGGGGGTAATTCACCCCTCCACTTT
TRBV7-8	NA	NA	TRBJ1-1	CASSLSVVNTEAFF	TGTGCCAGCAGCTTATCGGTCGTTAACACTGAAGCTTTCTTT
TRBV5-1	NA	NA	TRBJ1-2	CASSLGLGLNYGYTF	TGCGCCAGCAGCTTGGGGCTGGGACTTAACTATGGCTACACCTTC
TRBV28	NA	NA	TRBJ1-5	CASSSAGLGNQPQHF	TGTGCCAGCAGTTCCGCGGGGTTAGGGAATCAGCCCCAGCATTTT
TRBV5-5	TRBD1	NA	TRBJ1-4	CASSSPGGSDATNEKLFF	TGTGCCAGCAGCTCCCCAGGGGGATCCGATGCAACTAATGAAAAACTGTTTTTT
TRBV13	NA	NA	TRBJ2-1	CASSLRGNEQFF	TGTGCCAGCAGCTTACGAGGCAATGAGCAGTTCTTC
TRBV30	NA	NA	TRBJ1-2	CAWSVGRGVYGYTF	TGTGCCTGGAGTGTAGGCAGGGGAGTATATGGCTACACCTTC
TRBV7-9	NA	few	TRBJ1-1	CASSLSGNTEAFF	TGTGCCAGCAGCTTAAGCGGGAACACTGAAGCTTTCTTT
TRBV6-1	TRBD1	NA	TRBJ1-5	CASGQGGQPQHF	TGTGCCAGCGGACAGGGGGGGCAGCCCCAGCATTTT
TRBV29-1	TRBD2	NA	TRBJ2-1	CSVATSGGGEQFF	TGCAGCGTTGCTACTAGCGGGGGAGGGGAGCAGTTCTTC
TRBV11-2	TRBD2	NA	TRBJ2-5	CASSLNRLASVGTQYF	TGTGCCAGCAGCTTAAACCGACTAGCGAGCGTGGGGACCCAGTACTTC
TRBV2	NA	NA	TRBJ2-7	CASTRLLYEQYF	TGTGCCAGCACCAGACTTCTCTACGAGCAGTACTTC
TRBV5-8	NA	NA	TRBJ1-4	CASSSEIRAEKLFF	TGTGCCAGCAGCTCGGAGATTAGAGCGGAAAAACTGTTTTTT
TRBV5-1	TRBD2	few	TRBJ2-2	CASSLIAGGGSGELFF	TGCGCCAGCAGCTTGATTGCCGGGGGAGGGTCCGGGGAGCTGTTTTTT
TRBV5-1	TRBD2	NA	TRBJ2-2	CASSSRDYRDGELFF	TGCGCCAGCAGCTCCAGGGACTACCGAGACGGGGAGCTGTTTTTT
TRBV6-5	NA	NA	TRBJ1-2	CASSPRTPTNYGYTF	TGTGCCAGCAGCCCTCGGACACCAACTAACTATGGCTACACCTTC
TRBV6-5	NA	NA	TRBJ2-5	CASSFSFRGKQETQYF	TGTGCCAGCAGTTTCAGTTTTAGGGGCAAACAAGAGACCCAGTACTTC
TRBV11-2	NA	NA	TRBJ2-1	CASSLVTGEYNEQFF	TGTGCCAGCAGCTTAGTGACAGGAGAGTACAATGAGCAGTTCTTC
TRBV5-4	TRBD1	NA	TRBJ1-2	CASSRDSYGYTF	TGTGCCAGCAGCAGGGACAGCTATGGCTACACCTTC
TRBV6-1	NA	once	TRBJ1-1	CASSRGNTEAFF	TGTGCCAGCAGTAGGGGGAACACTGAAGCTTTCTTT
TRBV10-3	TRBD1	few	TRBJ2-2	CAAGLTGGDTGELFF	TGTGCCGCGGGGTTAACAGGGGGCGACACCGGGGAGCTGTTTTTT
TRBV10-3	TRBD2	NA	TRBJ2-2	CAIRPASGGDTGELFF	TGTGCCATCCGGCCCGCTAGCGGGGGGGACACCGGGGAGCTGTTTTTT
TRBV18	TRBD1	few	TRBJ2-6	CASSPVDWQGARGANVLTF	TGTGCCAGCTCACCGGTGGATTGGCAGGGGGCGAGAGGGGCCAACGTCCTGACTTTC
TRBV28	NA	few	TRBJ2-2	CATRTETNTGELFF	TGTGCCACCAGGACAGAAACGAACACCGGGGAGCTGTTTTTT
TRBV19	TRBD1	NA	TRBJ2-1	CASSGSGTGARYEQFF	TGTGCCAGTAGTGGGTCCGGGACAGGGGCGCGGTATGAGCAGTTCTTC
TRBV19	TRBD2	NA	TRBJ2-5	CASRGLAGVNQETQYF	TGTGCCAGTAGGGGTCTGGCGGGGGTAAACCAAGAGACCCAGTACTTC
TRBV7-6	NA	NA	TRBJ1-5	CASSRHSYSNQPQHF	TGTGCCAGCAGCCGACATTCTTATAGCAATCAGCCCCAGCATTTT
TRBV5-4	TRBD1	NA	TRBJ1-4	CASTLRLGNTDRAEKLFF	TGTGCCAGCACCCTGCGGCTGGGGAATACGGACAGGGCCGAAAAACTGTTTTTT
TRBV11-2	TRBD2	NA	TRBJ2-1	CASSLDGTRVSEQFF	TGTGCCAGCAGCTTAGATGGGACTAGAGTAAGTGAGCAGTTCTTC
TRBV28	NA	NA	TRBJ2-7	CASSRHYEQYF	TGTGCCAGCAGTCGACACTACGAGCAGTACTTC
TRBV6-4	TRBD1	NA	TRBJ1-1	CASSQGAGTEAFF	TGTGCCAGCAGTCAGGGGGCCGGGACTGAAGCTTTCTTT
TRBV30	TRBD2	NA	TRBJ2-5	CAWSGIGLAGDQETQYF	TGTGCCTGGAGTGGGATCGGACTAGCGGGGGACCAAGAGACCCAGTACTTC
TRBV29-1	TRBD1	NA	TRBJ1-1	CSVEFQGAGTEAFF	TGCAGCGTTGAATTCCAGGGGGCAGGCACTGAAGCTTTCTTT
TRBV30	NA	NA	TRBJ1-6	CAWSRGINSPLHF	TGTGCCTGGAGTAGGGGTATCAATTCACCCCTCCACTTT
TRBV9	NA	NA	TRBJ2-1	CASSVSGGLDGLSSYNEQFF	TGTGCCAGCAGCGTTAGCGGTGGTCTAGATGGTCTTAGCTCCTACAATGAGCAGTTCTTC
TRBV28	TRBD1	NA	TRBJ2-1	CASSLTPGGAYNEQFF	TGTGCCAGCAGTTTAACCCCAGGGGGCGCGTACAATGAGCAGTTCTTC
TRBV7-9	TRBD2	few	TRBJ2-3	CASSFSGGSADTQYF	TGTGCCAGCAGCTTCTCGGGGGGGAGCGCAGATACGCAGTATTTT
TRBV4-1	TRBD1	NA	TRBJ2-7	CASSQRGQGAYEQYF	TGCGCCAGCAGCCAGAGGGGACAGGGTGCCTACGAGCAGTACTTC
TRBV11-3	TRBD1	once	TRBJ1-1	CASSARRGTLNTEAFF	TGTGCCAGCAGCGCCCGCAGGGGGACTTTGAACACTGAAGCTTTCTTT
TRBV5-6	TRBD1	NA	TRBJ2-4	CASSRGQGLYF	TGTGCCAGCAGCAGAGGACAGGGTCTGTACTTC